The next 27 T cell receptor beta chains were all read from a single sample in a study of shared clonotypes between healthy human individuals. Repertoires were generated with immunoSEQ multiplex PCR, while TCRdb's copy carries only in-frame clones and drops some. Among approximately 650,000 clones listed, just under 97% were seen once. Positively selected for CCR7, the CD45RO-negative cells used as naive CD8 cells excluded terminally differentiated effector memory CD45RA+ cells. Sequencing was done on a sample of naive CD8+ T cells sorted from blood. Receptors were obtained from a woman in her twenties or thirties in good health.

This sequence joins TRBV28 and TRBJ2-7, with TRBD1 matching over 8 bases. Unmatched junction bases numbered 6, after V lost 5 bases and J lost 3 bases. The CDR3 contains 14 residues. CDR1 and CDR2 from the germline V gene are MDHEN and SYDVKM. The DNA of the CDR3 is TGTGCCAGCAGTGGGACAGGACTTCACTACGAGCAGTACTTC. Translation gives CASSGTGLHYEQYF.

The chain links TRBV6-6 to TRBJ2-3, with 7 bases identical to TRBD1. The CDR3 is made up of 15 amino acids. V gave up 6 bases and J gave up 2 bases; unmatched junction bases: 8. The germline V gene has CDR1 MNHNY and CDR2 SVGAGI (reference sequence). The CDR3 nucleotides are TGTGCCAGCAGACCCAGGGACAGATCCACAGATACGCAGTATTTT. It is translated as CASRPRDRSTDTQYF.

V is TRBV4-2 and J is TRBJ1-5, with D unclear. In germline, CDR1 is LGHNA, CDR2 YNFKEQ. CDR3 length: 13 amino acids. V was pared by 0 bases and J by 4 bases, with 4 bases between. The CDR3 reads CASSQDRNQPQHF. For the CDR3, the DNA is TGTGCCAGCAGCCAAGACAGGAATCAGCCCCAGCATTTT.

Turning to this clone: This sample also contains other DNA sequences that code for the same CDR3. The chain has TRBV9 and TRBJ2-3, with 7 bases fitting TRBD2. V trimming: 3 bases; J trimming: 0 bases; junction bases outside the gene matches: 1. Germline values: CDR1 SGDLS, CDR2 YYNGEE. The CDR3 loop spans 14 amino acids. The CDR3 is CASSGSGSTDTQYF. The CDR3 DNA reads as TGTGCCAGCAGCGGTAGCGGGAGCACAGATACGCAGTATTTT.

The rearrangement links TRBV27 to TRBJ1-1; unclear D gene. Trimming pared 4 bases from V and 3 bases from J, leaving 9 bases between. This CDR3 contains 13 residues. Germline CDR1 MNHEY, CDR2 SMNVEV (reference sequence). Here the CDR3 reads CASSSWQDTEAFF. The CDR3 nucleotides are TGTGCCAGCAGTTCCTGGCAAGACACTGAAGCTTTCTTT.

V is TRBV5-4 and J is TRBJ1-6, with a possible D match to TRBD1 (5 bases). The CDR3 runs 16 residues. Germline CDR1 and CDR2: SGHNT and YYREEE (reference sequence). Trimming took off 2 bases at V and 0 bases at J, with 9 bases between the two ends. The CDR3 nucleotides are TGTGCCAGCAGCTTACGGGGGAGCTCCTATAATTCACCCCTCCACTTT. This encodes CASSLRGSSYNSPLHF.

This chain links TRBV7-2 with TRBJ2-5, with 10 bases matching TRBD2. Near its end, the DNA agrees better with TRBJ2-7, so the J call may be wrong. The CDR3 has 15 residues. Germline CDR1 SGHTA, CDR2 FQGNSA. CDR3 residues: CASSSGLASTYEQYF. The CDR3 coding sequence is TGTGCCAGCAGCTCGGGACTAGCGTCTACCTACGAGCAGTACTTC.

The chain is built from TRBV5-1 and TRBJ1-4; D possibly corresponds to TRBD1 (5 bases). The ends were cut back, 4 bases at V and 5 bases at J, with 15 bases in the middle. The CDR3 extends over 15 amino acids. From germline, CDR1 is SGHRS and CDR2 YFSETQ. The CDR3 nucleotides are TGCGCCAGCAGCCCGCGCCGGGACTACAATGAAAAACTGTTTTTT. Translation: CASSPRRDYNEKLFF.

The CDR3 DNA is TGTGCCAGCAGCTTCGGGGGACTAGCGGGAGCTTACGAGCAGTACTTC. Amino acids: CASSFGGLAGAYEQYF. The chain has TRBV5-6 and TRBJ2-7, with 14 bases that match TRBD2. V dropped 2 bases and J dropped 4; count of bases not matched to a gene: 5. CDR1 and CDR2 (germline): SGHDT, YYEEEE. The CDR3 is made up of 16 amino acids.

This rearrangement joins TRBV27 to TRBJ2-7; D gene uncertain. From germline, CDR1 is MNHEY and CDR2 SMNVEV (reference sequence). The CDR3 is 14 residues long. Trimming took off 1 base at V and 1 base at J, with 8 bases between the two ends. CDR3: CASSLFPGSYEQYF. CDR3 bases: TGTGCCAGCAGTTTATTCCCAGGTTCCTACGAGCAGTACTTC.

The chain joins TRBV6-1 to TRBJ1-4, with 7 bases lining up with TRBD1. Trimming at V came to 5 bases and at J to 6 bases, leaving 9 bases not matched to a gene. This CDR3 has 15 residues. Looked up from germline, CDR1 is MNHNS and CDR2 is SASEGT. The CDR3 DNA reads as TGTGCCAGCAGTAAAGGACAGGTTGAAGATGAAAAACTGTTTTTT. Translating gives CASSKGQVEDEKLFF.

V gene TRBV27 combines with J gene TRBJ2-2; 9 nucleotides match TRBD1. The ends lost 7 bases at V and 5 bases at J; junction bases unmatched: 8. Germline lookup yields CDR1 MNHEY and CDR2 SMNVEV (reference sequence). This CDR3 comprises 15 residues. CDR3 DNA: TGTGCCAGCACTTTCGGGACAGGGAGTACCGGGGAGCTGTTTTTT. Protein: CASTFGTGSTGELFF.

This chain uses TRBV28 with TRBJ2-1, with D uncertain. The CDR3 consists of 10 residues. CDR1 MDHEN and CDR2 SYDVKM come from the germline V gene. V was clipped by 6 bases and J by 10 bases, with 7 bases between them. As DNA, the CDR3 is TGTGCCAGCAGGGGCGCGGAGCAGTTCTTC. Amino acids: CASRGAEQFF.

The chain links TRBV14 to TRBJ2-5; D may be TRBD2 (6 bases). Germline lookup yields CDR1 SGHDN and CDR2 FVKESK. Trimming left V 0 bases short and J 3 bases short, with 11 bases between. The CDR3 loop spans 15 amino acids. CDR3 sequence (DNA): TGTGCCAGCAGCCAAGATAGCGGTTGGGAAGAGACCCAGTACTTC. Its translation: CASSQDSGWEETQYF.

J is TRBJ2-1 and V is TRBV19; 12 nucleotides line up with TRBD2. V was clipped by 3 bases and J by 7 bases; unmatched bases: 10. CDR1 LNHDA and CDR2 SQIVND come from the germline V gene (reference sequence). The CDR3 consists of 17 residues. The CDR3 DNA follows: TGTGCCAGTAGTATTTCCCCGACTAGCGGGAGACCTAATGAGCAGTTCTTC. Its translation is CASSISPTSGRPNEQFF.

The V call is TRBV28, the J call TRBJ1-3; D is unresolved. CDR1 and CDR2 (germline): MDHEN, SYDVKM. The CDR3 contains 14 residues. V was clipped by 3 bases and J by 3 bases, with 9 bases between them. The CDR3 sequence: CASSFGRDGNTIYF. The CDR3 nucleotides read TGTGCCAGCAGTTTTGGTAGGGATGGAAACACCATATATTTT.

This chain uses TRBV5-6 with TRBJ1-1; D gene uncertain. The ends were cut back, 0 bases at V and 4 bases at J, with 4 bases in the middle. This CDR3 has 12 residues. The germline gives CDR1 SGHDT, CDR2 YYEEEE. CDR3 in DNA: TGTGCCAGCAGCTTGGTTGGCACTGAAGCTTTCTTT. It codes for CASSLVGTEAFF.

This clone was recorded only once. The CDR3 DNA reads TGTGCCAGCAGCGTAGGTGGGGGTGGAATAGGTAATGAGCAGTTCTTC. This translates into CASSVGGGGIGNEQFF. This chain connects TRBV9 to TRBJ2-1; D could derive from TRBD1 or TRBD2 (5 bases each). This CDR3 has 16 residues. Deletions cut 0 bases from V and 7 bases from J, with 17 bases between. The germline gives CDR1 SGDLS, CDR2 YYNGEE.

For the CDR3, the DNA is TGCGCCAGCAGCTTGGCCCCGGAAGCCTACGAGCAGTACTTC. As protein: CASSLAPEAYEQYF. The V call is TRBV5-1, the J call TRBJ2-7; D gene unclear. The CDR3 is made up of 14 amino acids. V was shortened by 0 bases and J by 2 bases, with 9 bases between the two germline ends. CDR1 and CDR2 from the germline V gene are SGHRS and YFSETQ. Looking up the rest from reference TRBV5-1 and TRBJ2-7 gives the full variable domain: KAGVTQTPRYLIKTRGQQVTLSCSPISGHRSVSWYQQTPGQGLQFLFEYFSETQRNKGNFPGRFSGRQFSNSRSEMNVSTLELGDSALYLCASSLAPEAYEQYFGPGTRLTVT.

This chain joins TRBV19 and TRBJ1-5; D unclear. The ends were cut back, 5 bases at V and 1 base at J, with 9 bases in the middle. The CDR3 is 14 amino acids. Germline CDR1 and CDR2: LNHDA and SQIVND (reference sequence). The CDR3 protein is CASSSWVSNQPQHF. The DNA of the CDR3 is TGTGCCAGTAGTTCCTGGGTGAGCAATCAGCCCCAGCATTTT.

The chain employs TRBV6-6 and TRBJ2-5, with no clear D. Trimming cost V 9 bases and J 5 bases, with 16 bases left between them. CDR1 and CDR2 (germline): MNHNY, SVGAGI (reference sequence). CDR3 length: 13 amino acids. Written as DNA, the CDR3 is TGTGCCAGTACCAGCGAAGGGCCCGAGACCCAGTACTTC. Translation gives CASTSEGPETQYF.

The chain recombines TRBV4-1 with TRBJ2-5; D gene uncertain. The CDR3 sequence is 14 residues long. Germline values: CDR1 MGHRA, CDR2 YSYEKL. Trimming pared 3 bases from V and 1 base from J, leaving 9 bases between. The CDR3 DNA is TGCGCCAGCAGCCATGACCGGGCCCAAGAGACCCAGTACTTC. It codes for CASSHDRAQETQYF.

V is TRBV2 and J is TRBJ2-7, with 9 bases aligning to TRBD2. Losses at the gene ends were 8 bases for V and 5 bases for J; bases not matched to a gene: 13. Looked up from germline, CDR1 is SNHLY and CDR2 is FYNNEI. This CDR3 comprises 15 residues. Here the CDR3 reads CASLAGAGGPDEQYF. CDR3 DNA: TGTGCCAGCCTAGCAGGGGCGGGAGGGCCCGACGAGCAGTACTTC.

Concerning this clone: The sample contains more than one DNA sequence encoding this CDR3. The chain has TRBV27 and TRBJ2-7; tentatively, D is TRBD1 (6 bases). The germline CDR1 and CDR2 sequences are MNHEY and SMNVEV (reference sequence). CDR3 size: 12 residues. With 3 bases removed from V and 3 bases from J, the gap between germline ends came to 6 bases. The CDR3 here is CASSFRGYEQYF. CDR3 DNA sequence: TGTGCCAGCAGTTTCAGGGGCTACGAGCAGTACTTC.

The chain links TRBV28 to TRBJ1-1, with D perhaps TRBD1 (6 bases). V lost 7 bases and J 3 bases, leaving 18 bases between the germline ends. The V gene's germline CDR1 is MDHEN and CDR2 SYDVKM. The CDR3 loop spans 15 amino acids. CDR3 nucleotide sequence: TGTGCCAGCACAGGGACCCTCGAGGGGGACACTGAAGCTTTCTTT. Translated: CASTGTLEGDTEAFF.

The V gene is TRBV5-1, the J gene TRBJ1-5; D call uncertain. From germline, CDR1 is SGHRS and CDR2 YFSETQ. The CDR3 contains 14 residues. Trimming removed 5 bases at V and 5 bases at J, with 14 bases between. The CDR3 here is CASRYDPNYQPQHF. Here the CDR3 DNA reads TGCGCCAGCAGATACGACCCGAACTATCAGCCCCAGCATTTT.

About this clone: Other DNA sequences in the sample encode the same CDR3. The chain combines TRBV27 with TRBJ1-3; D perhaps matches TRBD1 (5 bases). Trimming removed 6 bases from V and 4 bases from J, with 13 bases in between. This CDR3 has 14 residues. Germline V gene data show CDR1 as MNHEY and CDR2 as SMNVEV (reference sequence). The CDR3 protein is CASSSQGAGNTIYF. The CDR3 DNA reads as TGTGCCAGCAGCTCGCAGGGTGCAGGAAACACCATATATTTT.